This TCR beta chain was observed in a study of blood T cell repertoires in COVID-19. In the study overall: Sites across the United States, Italy and Spain contributed samples from acute and convalescent COVID-19. PBMCs, B-cell-depleted T cells, or T cells provided the cDNA or gDNA that made up the material.

CDR3 length: 13 amino acids. CDR1 is MDHEN, CDR2 SYDVKM, per germline. The V end lost 7 bases, the J end lost 1 base, and 8 bases lay between the germline ends. Only in-frame clones appear in the TCRdb table, and some are missing; sequencing was by immunoSEQ multiplex PCR. The sample shows nearly 250,000 clones, more than 75% of them seen only once. This TCR was sampled from a woman older than 75 with COVID-19, enrolled during active disease. The sequencing sample was made of peripheral blood. V is TRBV28 and J is TRBJ1-5; D gene unclear. CDR3 coding DNA: TGTGCCAGCAATCCGGGGAGCAATCAGCCCCAGCATTTT. Protein: CASNPGSNQPQHF.